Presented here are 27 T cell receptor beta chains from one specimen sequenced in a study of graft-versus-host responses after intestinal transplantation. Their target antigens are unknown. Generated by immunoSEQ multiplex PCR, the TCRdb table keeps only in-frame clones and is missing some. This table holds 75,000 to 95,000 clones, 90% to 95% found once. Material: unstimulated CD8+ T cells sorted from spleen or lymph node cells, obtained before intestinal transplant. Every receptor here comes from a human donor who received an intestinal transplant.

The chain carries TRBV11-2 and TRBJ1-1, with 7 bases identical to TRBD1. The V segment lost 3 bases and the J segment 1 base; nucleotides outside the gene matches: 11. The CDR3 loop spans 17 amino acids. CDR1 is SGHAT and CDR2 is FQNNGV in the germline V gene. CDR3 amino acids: CASSFTFPGQKNTEAFF. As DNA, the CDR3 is TGTGCCAGCAGCTTCACTTTTCCGGGACAGAAGAACACTGAAGCTTTCTTT.

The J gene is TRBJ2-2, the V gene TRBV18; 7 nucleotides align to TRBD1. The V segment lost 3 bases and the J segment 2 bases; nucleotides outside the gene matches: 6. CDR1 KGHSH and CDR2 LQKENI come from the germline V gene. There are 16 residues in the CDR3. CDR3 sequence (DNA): TGTGCCAGCTCACCCCGGGACAGCTCCAACACCGGGGAGCTGTTTTTT. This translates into CASSPRDSSNTGELFF.

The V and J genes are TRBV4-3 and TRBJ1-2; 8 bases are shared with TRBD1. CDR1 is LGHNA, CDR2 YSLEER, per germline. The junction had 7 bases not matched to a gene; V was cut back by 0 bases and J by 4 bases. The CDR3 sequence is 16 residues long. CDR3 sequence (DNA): TGCGCCAGCAGCCAAGACCGACAGGGGCTTGCCTATGGCTACACCTTC. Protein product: CASSQDRQGLAYGYTF.

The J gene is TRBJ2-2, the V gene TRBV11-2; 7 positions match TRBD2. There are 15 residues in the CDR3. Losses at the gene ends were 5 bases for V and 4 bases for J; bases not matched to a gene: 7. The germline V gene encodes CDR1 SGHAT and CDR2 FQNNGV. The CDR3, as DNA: TGTGCCAGCAGCAGACAGTCGGGGGGCACCGGGGAGCTGTTTTTT. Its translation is CASSRQSGGTGELFF. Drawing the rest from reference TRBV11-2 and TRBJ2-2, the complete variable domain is EAGVAQSPRYKIIEKRQSVAFWCNPISGHATLYWYQQILGQGPKLLIQFQNNGVVDDSQLPKDRFSAERLKGVDSTLKIQPAKLEDSAVYLCASSRQSGGTGELFFGEGSRLTVL.

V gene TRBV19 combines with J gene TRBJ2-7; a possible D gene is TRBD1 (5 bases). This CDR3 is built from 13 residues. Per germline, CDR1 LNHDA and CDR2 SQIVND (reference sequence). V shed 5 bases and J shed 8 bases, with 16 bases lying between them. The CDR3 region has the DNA TGTGCCAGTAGTGCATACAGGCAATCCAAGCAGTACTTC. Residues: CASSAYRQSKQYF. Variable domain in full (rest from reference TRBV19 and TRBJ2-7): DGGITQSPKYLFRKEGQNVTLSCEQNLNHDAMYWYRQDPGQGLRLIYYSQIVNDFQKGDIAEGYSVSREKKESFPLTVTSAQKNPTAFYLCASSAYRQSKQYFGPGTRLTVT.

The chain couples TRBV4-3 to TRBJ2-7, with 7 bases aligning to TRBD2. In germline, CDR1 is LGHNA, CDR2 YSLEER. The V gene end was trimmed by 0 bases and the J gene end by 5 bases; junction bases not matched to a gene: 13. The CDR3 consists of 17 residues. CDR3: CASSQEYGSGVLDEQYF. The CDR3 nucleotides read TGCGCCAGCAGCCAAGAATACGGCAGCGGGGTTTTGGACGAGCAGTACTTC.

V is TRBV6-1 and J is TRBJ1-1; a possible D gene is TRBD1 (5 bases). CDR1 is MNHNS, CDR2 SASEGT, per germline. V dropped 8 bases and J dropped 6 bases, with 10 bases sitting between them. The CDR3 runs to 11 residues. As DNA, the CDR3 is TGTGCCAGCTCGGGAGGGGCTGAAGCTTTCTTT. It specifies CASSGGAEAFF.

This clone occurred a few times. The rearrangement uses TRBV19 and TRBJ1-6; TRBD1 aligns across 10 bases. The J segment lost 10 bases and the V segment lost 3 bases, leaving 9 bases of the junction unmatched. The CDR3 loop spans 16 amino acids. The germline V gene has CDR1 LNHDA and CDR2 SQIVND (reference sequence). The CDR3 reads CASSMYRGQGGSPLHF. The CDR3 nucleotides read TGTGCCAGTAGTATGTACCGCGGACAGGGGGGATCACCCCTCCACTTT.

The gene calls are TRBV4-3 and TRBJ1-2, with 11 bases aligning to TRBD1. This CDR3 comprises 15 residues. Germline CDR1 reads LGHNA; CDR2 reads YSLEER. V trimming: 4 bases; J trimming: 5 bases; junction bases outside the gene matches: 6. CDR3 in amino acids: CASSPGTGGFYGYTF. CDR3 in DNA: TGCGCCAGCAGCCCAGGGACAGGGGGATTTTATGGCTACACCTTC.

CDR3 DNA: TGTGCCAGCACCTATCGACAGGGACATTGCTACGAGCAGTACTTC. Translated, it gives CASTYRQGHCYEQYF. The chain carries TRBV21-1 and TRBJ2-7; TRBD1 is the table's D call and was not checked against the DNA. TRBV21-1 is a pseudogene. CDR3 length: 15 residues.

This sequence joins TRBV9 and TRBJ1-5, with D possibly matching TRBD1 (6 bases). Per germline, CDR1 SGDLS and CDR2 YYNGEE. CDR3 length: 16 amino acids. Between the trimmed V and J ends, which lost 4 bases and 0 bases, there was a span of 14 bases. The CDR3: CASSPGGGSSNQPQHF. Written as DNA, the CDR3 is TGTGCCAGCAGCCCAGGTGGGGGCTCTAGCAATCAGCCCCAGCATTTT.

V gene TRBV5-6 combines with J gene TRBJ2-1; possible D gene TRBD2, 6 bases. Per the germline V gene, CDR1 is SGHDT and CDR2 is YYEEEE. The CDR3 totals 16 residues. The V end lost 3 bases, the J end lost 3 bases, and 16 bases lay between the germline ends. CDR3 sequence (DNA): TGTGCCAGCAGCTACTATACTAGCCCACTCTACAATGAGCAGTTCTTC. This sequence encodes CASSYYTSPLYNEQFF.

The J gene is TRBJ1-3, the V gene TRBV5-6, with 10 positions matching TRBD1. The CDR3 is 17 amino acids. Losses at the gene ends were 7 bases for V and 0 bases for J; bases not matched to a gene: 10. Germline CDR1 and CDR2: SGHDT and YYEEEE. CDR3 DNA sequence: TGTGCCAGCTGCCCGGGACAGGGGAAAAACTCTGGAAACACCATATATTTT. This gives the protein CASCPGQGKNSGNTIYF.

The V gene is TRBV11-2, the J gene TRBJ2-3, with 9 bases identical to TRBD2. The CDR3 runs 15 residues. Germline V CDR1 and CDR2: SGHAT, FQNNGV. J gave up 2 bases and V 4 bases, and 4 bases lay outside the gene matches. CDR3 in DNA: TGTGCCAGCAGCTCCGGGACTAGCAACACAGATACGCAGTATTTT. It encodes CASSSGTSNTDTQYF.

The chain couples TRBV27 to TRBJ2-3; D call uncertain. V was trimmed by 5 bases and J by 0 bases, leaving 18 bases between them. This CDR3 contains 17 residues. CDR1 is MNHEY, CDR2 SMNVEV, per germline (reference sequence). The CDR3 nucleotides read TGTGCCAGCAGTCCCTCGGTGGTGCCAACTAGCACAGATACGCAGTATTTT. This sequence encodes CASSPSVVPTSTDTQYF.

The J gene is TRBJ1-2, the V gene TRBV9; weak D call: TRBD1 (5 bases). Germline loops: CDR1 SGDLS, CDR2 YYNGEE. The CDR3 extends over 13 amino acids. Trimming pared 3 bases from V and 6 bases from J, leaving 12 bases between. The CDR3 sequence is CASSAGTADGYTF. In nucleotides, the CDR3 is TGTGCCAGCAGCGCCGGGACTGCTGATGGCTACACCTTC.

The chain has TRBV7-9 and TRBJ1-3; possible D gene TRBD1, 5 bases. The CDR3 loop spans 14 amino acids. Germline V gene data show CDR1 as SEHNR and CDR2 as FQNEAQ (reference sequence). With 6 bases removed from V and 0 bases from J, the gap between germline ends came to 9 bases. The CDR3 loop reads CASRDTISGNTIYF. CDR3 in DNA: TGTGCCAGCAGGGACACTATCTCTGGAAACACCATATATTTT.

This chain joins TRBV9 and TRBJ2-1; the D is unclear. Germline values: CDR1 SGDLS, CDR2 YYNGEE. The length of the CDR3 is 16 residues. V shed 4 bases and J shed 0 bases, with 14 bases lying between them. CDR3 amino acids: CASSPFAASSYNEQFF. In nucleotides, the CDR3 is TGTGCCAGCAGCCCCTTTGCCGCGAGCTCCTACAATGAGCAGTTCTTC.

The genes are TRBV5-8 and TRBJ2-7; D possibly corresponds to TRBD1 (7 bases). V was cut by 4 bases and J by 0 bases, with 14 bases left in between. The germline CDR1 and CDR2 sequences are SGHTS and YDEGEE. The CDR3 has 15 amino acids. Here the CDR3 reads CASSLGQGGSYEQYF. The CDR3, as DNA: TGTGCCAGCAGCCTCGGGCAGGGGGGCTCCTACGAGCAGTACTTC.

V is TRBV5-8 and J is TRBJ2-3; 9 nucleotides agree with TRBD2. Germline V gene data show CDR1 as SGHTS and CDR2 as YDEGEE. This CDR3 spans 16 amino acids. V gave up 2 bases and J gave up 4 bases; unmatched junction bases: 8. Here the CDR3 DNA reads TGTGCCAGCAGCTTTGCTGCGGGGGGGCTCTCAGATACGCAGTATTTT. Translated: CASSFAAGGLSDTQYF.

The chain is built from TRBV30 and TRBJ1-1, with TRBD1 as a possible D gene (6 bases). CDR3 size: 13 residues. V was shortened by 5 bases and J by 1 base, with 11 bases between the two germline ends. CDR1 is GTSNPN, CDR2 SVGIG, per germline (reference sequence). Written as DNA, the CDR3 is TGTGCCTGGGGATCGGACAGGAACACTGAAGCTTTCTTT. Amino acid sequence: CAWGSDRNTEAFF. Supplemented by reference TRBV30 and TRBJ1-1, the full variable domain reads SQTIHQWPATLVQPVGSPLSLECTVEGTSNPNLYWYRQAAGRGLQLLFYSVGIGQISSEVPQNLSASRPQDRQFILSSKKLLLSDSGFYLCAWGSDRNTEAFFGQGTRLTVV.

The CDR3 region is CASSLTGPSTEAFF. The CDR3 coding sequence is TGTGCCAGCAGTTTAACAGGGCCGAGCACTGAAGCTTTCTTT. The J gene is TRBJ1-1, the V gene TRBV27, with TRBD1 as a possible D gene (6 bases). The CDR3 spans 14 residues. Deletions cut 2 bases from V and 4 bases from J, with 11 bases between. Per the germline V gene, CDR1 is MNHEY and CDR2 is SMNVEV (reference sequence).

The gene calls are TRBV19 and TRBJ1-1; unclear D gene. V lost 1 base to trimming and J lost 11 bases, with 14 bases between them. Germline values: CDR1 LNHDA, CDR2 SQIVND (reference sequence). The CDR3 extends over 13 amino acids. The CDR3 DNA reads TGTGCCAGTAGTATAGGCGGGGATGCGAGGGCTTTCTTT. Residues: CASSIGGDARAFF.

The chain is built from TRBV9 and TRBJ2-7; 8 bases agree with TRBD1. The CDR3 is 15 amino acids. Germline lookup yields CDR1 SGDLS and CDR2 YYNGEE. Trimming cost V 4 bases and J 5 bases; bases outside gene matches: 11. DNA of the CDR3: TGTGCCAGCAGCCCGAGGGGACAGGAGGGCGACGAGCAGTACTTC. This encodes CASSPRGQEGDEQYF.

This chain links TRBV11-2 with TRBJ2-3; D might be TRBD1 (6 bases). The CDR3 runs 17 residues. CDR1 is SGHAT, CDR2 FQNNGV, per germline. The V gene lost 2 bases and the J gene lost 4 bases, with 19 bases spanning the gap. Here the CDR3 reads CASSLRVVRQGPDTQYF. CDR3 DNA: TGTGCCAGCAGCTTAAGGGTGGTTCGGCAGGGGCCAGATACGCAGTATTTT. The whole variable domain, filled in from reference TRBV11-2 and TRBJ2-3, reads EAGVAQSPRYKIIEKRQSVAFWCNPISGHATLYWYQQILGQGPKLLIQFQNNGVVDDSQLPKDRFSAERLKGVDSTLKIQPAKLEDSAVYLCASSLRVVRQGPDTQYFGPGTRLTVL.

The CDR3 region is CASSQVTGITGELFF. The CDR3 coding sequence is TGCGCCAGCAGCCAAGTAACGGGGATCACCGGGGAGCTGTTTTTT. The rearrangement joins TRBV4-3 to TRBJ2-2, with a tentative D call TRBD2 (5 bases). The CDR3 totals 15 residues. Between the trimmed V and J ends, which lost 1 base and 4 bases, there was a span of 10 bases. The germline V gene encodes CDR1 LGHNA and CDR2 YSLEER.

CDR3 nucleotides: TGTGCCTGGAGTTCAATTCTGACGGGTATCTATGGCTACACCTTC. Translated: CAWSSILTGIYGYTF. The chain joins TRBV30 to TRBJ1-2; no clear D. There are 15 residues in the CDR3. Germline-derived CDR1 and CDR2 are GTSNPN and SVGIG (reference sequence). V lost 2 bases to trimming and J lost 4 bases, with 17 bases between them.